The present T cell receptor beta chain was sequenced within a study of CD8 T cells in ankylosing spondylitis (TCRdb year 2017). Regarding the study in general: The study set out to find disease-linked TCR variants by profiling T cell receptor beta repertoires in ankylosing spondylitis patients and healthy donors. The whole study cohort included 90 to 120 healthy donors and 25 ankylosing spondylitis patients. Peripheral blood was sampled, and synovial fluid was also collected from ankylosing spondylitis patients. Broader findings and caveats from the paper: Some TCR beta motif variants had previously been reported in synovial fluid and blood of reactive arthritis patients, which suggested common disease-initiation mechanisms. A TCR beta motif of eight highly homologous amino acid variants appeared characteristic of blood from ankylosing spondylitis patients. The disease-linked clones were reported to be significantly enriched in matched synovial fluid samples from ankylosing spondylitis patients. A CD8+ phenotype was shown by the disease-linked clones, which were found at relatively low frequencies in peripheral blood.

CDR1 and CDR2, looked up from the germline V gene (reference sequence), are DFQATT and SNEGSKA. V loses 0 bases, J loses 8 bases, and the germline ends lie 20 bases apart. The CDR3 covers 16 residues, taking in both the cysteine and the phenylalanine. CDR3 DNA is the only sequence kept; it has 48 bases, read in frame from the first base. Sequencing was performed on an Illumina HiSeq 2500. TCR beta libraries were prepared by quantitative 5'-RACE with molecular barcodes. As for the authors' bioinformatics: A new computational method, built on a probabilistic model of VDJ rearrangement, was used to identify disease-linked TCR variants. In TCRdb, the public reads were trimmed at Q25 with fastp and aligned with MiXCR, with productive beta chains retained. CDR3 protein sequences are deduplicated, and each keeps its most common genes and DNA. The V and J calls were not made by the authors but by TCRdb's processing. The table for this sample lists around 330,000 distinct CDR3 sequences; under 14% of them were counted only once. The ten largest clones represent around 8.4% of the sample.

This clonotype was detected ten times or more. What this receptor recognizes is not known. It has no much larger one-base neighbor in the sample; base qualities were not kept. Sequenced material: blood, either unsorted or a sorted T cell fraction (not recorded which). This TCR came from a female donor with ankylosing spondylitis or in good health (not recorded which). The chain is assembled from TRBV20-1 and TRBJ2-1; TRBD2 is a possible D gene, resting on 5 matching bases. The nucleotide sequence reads TGCAGTGCTAGAGATCGGGGTATGTCCCTGAGCGATGAGCAGTTCTTC. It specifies CSARDRGMSLSDEQFF.